This TCR beta chain was profiled in a study of technical replicates of blood from several donors. The repertoire was sequenced with immunoSEQ multiplex PCR; TCRdb's copy has only in-frame clones and lacks some. The sample includes more than 45,000 clones, less than 95% of them seen just once. Germline CDR1 and CDR2: MGHRA and YSYEKL. The CDR3 is 12 amino acids. The V gene lost 0 bases and the J gene lost 5 bases, with 4 bases spanning the gap. Sequencing was carried out using PBMCs. The sequence derives from a human donor in good health. Some clones in this sample may be carry-over from other donors' samples. This rearrangement joins TRBV4-1 to TRBJ1-1; D unclear. Written as DNA, the CDR3 is TGCGCCAGCAGCCAAGACAGGACTGAAGCTTTCTTT. Amino acids: CASSQDRTEAFF.